This record looks at one T cell receptor beta chain sequence and its context. What it binds is not known. Because this beta chain is a stray read in a library intended to capture alpha chains, its abundance should not be given much weight. This entry comes from a study of spatial heterogeneity in lung cancer. The CDR3 extends over 14 amino acids. Trimming took off 5 bases at V and 4 bases at J, with 13 bases between the two ends. Germline-derived CDR1 and CDR2 are SGHNT and YENEEA. Points from the study as a whole: The appearance of ubiquitous expanded tumor TCRs in blood was greater at resection than follow-up.

Unique molecular identifiers tagged every individual TCR cDNA molecule. One entry per CDR3 protein, called by TCRdb with MiXCR from the 5' RACE reads. Of 5,000 to 5,500 distinct CDR3 sequences detected, more than 30% appear once; the ten largest clones hold 3.5%. The time point is: sample taken at primary tumor resection. Tumor, nontumor lung or frozen PBMC supplied whole RNA that was sequenced unsorted. Patients with untreated early-stage non-small cell lung cancer, numbering 72, were the donors. This sequence joins TRBV11-3 and TRBJ2-3; no clear D. The source of this sequence is a female donor with early-stage non-small cell lung cancer. This sample comprised PBMCs, obtained at surgery. CDR3 in DNA: TGTGCCAGCAGCACGAGTACCTTCGCAGATACGCAGTATTTT. Translating gives CASSTSTFADTQYF.